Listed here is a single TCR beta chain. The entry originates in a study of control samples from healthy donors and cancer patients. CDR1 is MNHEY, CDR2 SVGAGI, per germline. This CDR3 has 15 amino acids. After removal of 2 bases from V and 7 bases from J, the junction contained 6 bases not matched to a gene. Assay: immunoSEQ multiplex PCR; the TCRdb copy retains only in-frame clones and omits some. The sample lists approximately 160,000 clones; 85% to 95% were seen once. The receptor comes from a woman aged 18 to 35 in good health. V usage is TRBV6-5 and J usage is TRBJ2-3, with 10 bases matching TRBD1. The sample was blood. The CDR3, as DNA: TGTGCCAGCAGTTACGGAGGACAGGGGGTAAATACGCAGTATTTT. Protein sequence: CASSYGGQGVNTQYF.